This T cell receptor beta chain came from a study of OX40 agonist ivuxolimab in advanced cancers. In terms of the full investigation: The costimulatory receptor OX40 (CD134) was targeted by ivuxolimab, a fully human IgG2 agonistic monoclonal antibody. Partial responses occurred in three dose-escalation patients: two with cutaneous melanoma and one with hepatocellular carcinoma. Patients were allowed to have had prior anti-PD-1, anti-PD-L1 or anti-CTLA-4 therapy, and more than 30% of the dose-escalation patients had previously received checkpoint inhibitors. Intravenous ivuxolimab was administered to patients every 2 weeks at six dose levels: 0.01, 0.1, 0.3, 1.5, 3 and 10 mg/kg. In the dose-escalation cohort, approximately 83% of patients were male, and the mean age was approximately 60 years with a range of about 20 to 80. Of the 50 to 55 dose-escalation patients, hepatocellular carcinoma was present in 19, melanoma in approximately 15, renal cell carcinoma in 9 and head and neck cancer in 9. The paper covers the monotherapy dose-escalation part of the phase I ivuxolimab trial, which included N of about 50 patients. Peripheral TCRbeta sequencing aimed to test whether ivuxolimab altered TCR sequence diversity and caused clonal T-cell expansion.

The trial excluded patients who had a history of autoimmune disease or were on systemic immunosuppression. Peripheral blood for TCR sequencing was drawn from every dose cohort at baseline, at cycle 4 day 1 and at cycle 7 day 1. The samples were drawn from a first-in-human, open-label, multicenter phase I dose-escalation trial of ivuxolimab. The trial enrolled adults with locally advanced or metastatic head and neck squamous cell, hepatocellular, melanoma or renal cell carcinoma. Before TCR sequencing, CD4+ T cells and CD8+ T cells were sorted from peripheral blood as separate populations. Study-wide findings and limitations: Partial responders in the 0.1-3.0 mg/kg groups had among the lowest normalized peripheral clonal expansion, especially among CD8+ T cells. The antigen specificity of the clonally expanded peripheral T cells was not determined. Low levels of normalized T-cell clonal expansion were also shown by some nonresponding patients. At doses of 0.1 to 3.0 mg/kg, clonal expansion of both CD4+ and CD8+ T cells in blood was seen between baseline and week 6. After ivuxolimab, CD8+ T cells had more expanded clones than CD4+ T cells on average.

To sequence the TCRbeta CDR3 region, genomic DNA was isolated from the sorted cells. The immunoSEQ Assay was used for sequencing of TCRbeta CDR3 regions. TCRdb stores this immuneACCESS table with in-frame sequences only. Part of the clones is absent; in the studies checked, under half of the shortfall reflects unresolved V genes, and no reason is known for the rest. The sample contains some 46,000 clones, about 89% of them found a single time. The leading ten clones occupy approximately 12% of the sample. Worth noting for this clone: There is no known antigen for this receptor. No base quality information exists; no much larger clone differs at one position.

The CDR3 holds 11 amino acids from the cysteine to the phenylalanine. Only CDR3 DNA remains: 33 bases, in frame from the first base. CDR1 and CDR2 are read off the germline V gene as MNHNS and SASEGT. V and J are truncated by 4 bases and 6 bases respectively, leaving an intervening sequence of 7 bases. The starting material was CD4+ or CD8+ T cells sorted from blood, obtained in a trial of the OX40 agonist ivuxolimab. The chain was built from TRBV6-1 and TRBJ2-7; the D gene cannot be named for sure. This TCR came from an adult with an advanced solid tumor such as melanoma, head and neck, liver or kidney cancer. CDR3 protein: CASSVPTEQYF. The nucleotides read TGTGCCAGCAGTGTTCCGACCGAGCAGTACTTC.